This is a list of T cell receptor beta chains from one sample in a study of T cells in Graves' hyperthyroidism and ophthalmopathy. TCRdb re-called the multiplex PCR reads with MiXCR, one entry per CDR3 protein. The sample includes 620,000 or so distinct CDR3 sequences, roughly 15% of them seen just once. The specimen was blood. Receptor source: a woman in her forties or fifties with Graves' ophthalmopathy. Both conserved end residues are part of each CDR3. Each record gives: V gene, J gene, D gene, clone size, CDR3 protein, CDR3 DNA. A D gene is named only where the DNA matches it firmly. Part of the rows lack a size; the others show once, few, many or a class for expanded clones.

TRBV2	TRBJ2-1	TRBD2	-	CASKIEQGGEQFF	TGTGCCAGCAAGATTGAGCAGGGAGGGGAGCAGTTCTTC
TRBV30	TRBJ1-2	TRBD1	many	CAWNRPGQPYGYTF	TGTGCCTGGAACAGACCGGGACAGCCCTATGGCTACACCTTC
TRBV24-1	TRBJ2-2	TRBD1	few	CATSDRTGANTGELFF	TGTGCCACCAGTGATAGGACAGGCGCGAACACCGGGGAGCTGTTTTTT
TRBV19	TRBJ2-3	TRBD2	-	CASPPSGRLPDTQYF	TGTGCCAGTCCCCCTAGCGGGAGGTTACCAGATACGCAGTATTTT
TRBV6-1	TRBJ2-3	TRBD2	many	CASSALAGSTDTQYF	TGTGCCAGCAGTGCTCTAGCGGGTAGCACAGATACGCAGTATTTT
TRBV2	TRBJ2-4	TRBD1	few	CASSEGTDKSIQYF	TGTGCCAGCAGTGAGGGGACAGACAAAAGCATTCAGTACTTC
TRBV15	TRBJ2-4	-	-	CATAGLAKNIQYF	TGTGCCACCGCGGGTCTAGCCAAAAACATTCAGTACTTC
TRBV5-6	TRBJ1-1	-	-	CASSPEGGAETEAFF	TGTGCCAGCAGTCCTGAAGGGGGGGCTGAGACTGAAGCTTTCTTT
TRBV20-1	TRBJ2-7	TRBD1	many	CSAGGTGKPYEQYF	TGCAGTGCTGGCGGGACAGGTAAACCCTACGAGCAGTACTTC
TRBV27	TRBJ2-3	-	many	CASSLSIGRTDTQYF	TGTGCCAGCAGTTTATCTATAGGACGGACCGATACGCAGTATTTT
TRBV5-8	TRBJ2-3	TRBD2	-	CASSFGVTGGRGTDTQYF	TGTGCCAGCAGCTTCGGAGTTACCGGCGGGAGGGGCACAGATACGCAGTATTTT
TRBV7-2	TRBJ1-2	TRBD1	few	CASSLFRTGGADGYTF	TGTGCCAGCAGCTTGTTCCGGACAGGGGGCGCCGATGGCTACACCTTC
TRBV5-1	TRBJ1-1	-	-	CASSPGTRMGSTEAFF	TGCGCCAGCAGCCCCGGGACGCGGATGGGGTCCACTGAAGCTTTCTTT
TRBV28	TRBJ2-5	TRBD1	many	CASSLARQGAEETQYF	TGTGCCAGCAGTTTGGCGCGACAGGGGGCTGAAGAGACCCAGTACTTC
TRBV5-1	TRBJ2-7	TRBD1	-	CASSYSLGGTGIYEQYF	TGCGCCAGCAGCTACTCCCTTGGAGGGACAGGGATTTACGAGCAGTACTTC
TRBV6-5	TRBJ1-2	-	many	CASSYSTGGANYGYTF	TGTGCCAGCAGTTACTCAACCGGGGGCGCCAACTATGGCTACACCTTC
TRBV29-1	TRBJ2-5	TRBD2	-	CSVEFPGLGVSETQYF	TGCAGCGTTGAATTTCCGGGACTAGGAGTTTCAGAGACCCAGTACTTC
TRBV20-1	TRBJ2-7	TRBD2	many	CSARGGLAGTREQYF	TGCAGTGCTAGAGGGGGACTAGCGGGAACGCGGGAGCAGTACTTC
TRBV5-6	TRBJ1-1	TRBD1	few	CASSFGQALPIVVEAFF	TGTGCCAGCAGCTTCGGACAGGCTCTTCCCATTGTTGTTGAAGCTTTCTTT
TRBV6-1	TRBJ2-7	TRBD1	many	CASSEAGTGDPYEQYF	TGTGCCAGCAGTGAAGCCGGGACAGGGGACCCCTACGAGCAGTACTTC
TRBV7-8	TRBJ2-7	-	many	CASSVQGNEQYF	TGTGCCAGCAGCGTACAGGGAAACGAGCAGTACTTC
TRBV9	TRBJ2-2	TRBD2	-	CASGGSGEAGETGELFF	TGTGCCAGCGGGGGTAGCGGGGAGGCGGGGGAAACCGGGGAGCTGTTTTTT
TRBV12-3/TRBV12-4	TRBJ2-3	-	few	CASILAGVTDTQYF	-
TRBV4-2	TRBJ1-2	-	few	CASRLDTRGPYGYTF	TGTGCCAGCAGATTAGACACGCGGGGCCCCTATGGCTACACCTTC
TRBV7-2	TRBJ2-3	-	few	CASSFLRDSPTDTQYF	TGTGCCAGCAGCTTTCTACGGGACTCTCCCACAGATACGCAGTATTTT
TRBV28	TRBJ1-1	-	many	CASSREMTDTEAFF	TGTGCCAGCAGTCGAGAGATGACAGACACTGAAGCTTTCTTT